Below, 11 T cell receptor beta chains from the same sample are listed, as sequenced in a study of T cells in Graves' hyperthyroidism and ophthalmopathy. Researchers amplified the TCR beta CDR3 regions from RNA transcripts. When the TCR CDR3 underwent first-round RT-PCR, the HTBI primer set was used. A single record per CDR3 protein comes from TCRdb applying MiXCR to the multiplex PCR reads. The table lists just under 750,000 distinct CDR3 sequences, roughly 32% of them singletons. The sample taken for sequencing was blood. Source of these receptors: a woman between 35 and 50 years old with Graves' hyperthyroidism.

This CDR3 reads CASSLGPGGTNTGELFF. CDR3 nucleotides: TGTGCCAGCAGCTTAGGTCCGGGGGGCACCAACACCGGGGAGCTGTTTTTT. This sequence joins TRBV7-9 and TRBJ2-2; D might be TRBD2 (7 bases). This CDR3 is built from 17 residues. Trimming left V 1 base short and J 2 bases short, with 14 bases between. The germline V gene has CDR1 SEHNR and CDR2 FQNEAQ (reference sequence).

This clonotype came up many times. The gene calls are TRBV6-5 and TRBJ2-7, with 7 bases that match TRBD2. Germline V gene sequence: CDR1 MNHEY, CDR2 SVGAGI. The CDR3 covers 14 residues. The ends lost 4 bases at V and 0 bases at J; junction bases unmatched: 3. The CDR3 sequence: CASSSGGSSYEQYF. The CDR3 DNA sequence: TGTGCCAGCAGTTCTGGCGGGAGCTCCTACGAGCAGTACTTC.

This clonotype was observed at least ten times. The chain uses TRBV19 and TRBJ1-1; D might be TRBD1 (5 bases). Germline loops: CDR1 LNHDA, CDR2 SQIVND (reference sequence). The CDR3 length is 17 residues. The V end was cut by 5 bases, the J end by 0 bases, with 19 bases between. CDR3 in DNA: TGTGCCAGTAGTCCCGTCGGGGGGTGGGAAATGAACACTGAAGCTTTCTTT. As protein: CASSPVGGWEMNTEAFF.

In its sample, this clonotype was seen many times. This sequence joins TRBV29-1 and TRBJ1-3; possible D gene TRBD1, 5 bases. This CDR3 has 14 residues. V shed 7 bases and J shed 0 bases, with 13 bases lying between them. Germline V gives CDR1 SQVTM, CDR2 ANQGSEA. CDR3 loop: CSASTVNSGNTIYF. The CDR3 coding sequence is TGCAGCGCCTCGACAGTCAACTCTGGAAACACCATATATTTT.

This clonotype was detected a few times. The V call is TRBV7-3, the J call TRBJ2-2, with a possible D match to TRBD2 (6 bases). Trimming stripped 6 bases from V and 7 bases from J, with 18 bases between. The CDR3 has 15 residues. The germline V gene encodes CDR1 SGHTA and CDR2 FQGTGA. The CDR3 DNA is TGTGCCAGCAGTCCCTCGACAGTGGAGGGCGGGGAGCTGTTTTTT. It translates to CASSPSTVEGGELFF. Filled out from reference TRBV7-3 and TRBJ2-2, the complete variable domain reads GAGVSQTPSNKVTEKGKYVELRCDPISGHTALYWYRQSLGQGPEFLIYFQGTGAADDSGLPNDRFFAVRPEGSVSTLKIQRTERGDSAVYLCASSPSTVEGGELFFGEGSRLTVL.

This chain uses TRBV10-2 with TRBJ1-1; D remains ambiguous. Trimming took 6 bases from V and 4 from J, leaving 9 bases between them. This CDR3 is built from 12 residues. Germline V gene sequence: CDR1 WSHSY, CDR2 SAAADI. The CDR3 bases are TGCGCCAGCAGGGCGAGTGTCACTGAAGCTTTCTTT. This gives the protein CASRASVTEAFF.

The sample holds many counts of this clonotype. This chain joins TRBV10-3 and TRBJ1-1, with unresolved D. The V end lost 0 bases, the J end lost 5 bases, and 10 bases lay between the germline ends. The CDR3 sequence is 14 residues long. Germline assignment: CDR1 ENHRY and CDR2 SYGVKD. The CDR3 DNA reads as TGTGCCATCAGTGAGTCGATATGGGGTACTGAAGCTTTCTTT. This sequence encodes CAISESIWGTEAFF.

With regard to this clonotype: This may stem from a read error, because a much larger clone lies one nucleotide away. The chain employs TRBV20-1 and TRBJ1-1; no definite D call. Germline values: CDR1 DFQATT, CDR2 SNEGSKA (reference sequence). This CDR3 has 15 amino acids. Written as DNA, the CDR3 is TGCAGTGCTAGAGACGCAAGAGGAGGGAACACTGAAGCTTCCTTT. Its translation: CSARDARGGNTEASF.

In its sample, this clonotype was seen a few times. J is TRBJ1-1 and V is TRBV29-1; the D gene is possibly TRBD1 (5 bases). V was shortened by 4 bases and J by 3 bases, with 12 bases between the two germline ends. The CDR3 runs to 13 residues. Looked up from germline, CDR1 is SQVTM and CDR2 is ANQGSEA. The CDR3 DNA is TGCAGCGTTGTAACGACAGTCGACACTGAAGCTTTCTTT. This encodes CSVVTTVDTEAFF.

This clonotype was observed a handful of times. V and J are TRBV5-8 and TRBJ1-1; D not resolved. Trimming pared 4 bases from V and 6 bases from J, leaving 13 bases between. Germline V gene sequence: CDR1 SGHTS, CDR2 YDEGEE. CDR3 length: 13 amino acids. Here the CDR3 reads CASSKVGYPEAFF. The DNA for the CDR3 is TGTGCCAGCAGCAAGGTCGGGTATCCTGAAGCTTTCTTT.

This clonotype was recorded many times. The chain employs TRBV6-6 and TRBJ2-7; D unresolved. Looked up from germline, CDR1 is MNHNY and CDR2 is SVGAGI (reference sequence). This CDR3 spans 11 amino acids. Trimming stripped 4 bases from V and 7 bases from J, with 8 bases between. Written as DNA, the CDR3 is TGTGCCAGCAGTTTTGGGCCTGAGCAGTACTTC. Translation: CASSFGPEQYF.